This T cell receptor (beta chain) emerged from a study of blood T cell repertoires in COVID-19. Across the study: PBMCs, B-cell-depleted T cells, or T cells provided the cDNA or gDNA that made up the material.

Germline V lookup: CDR1 SNHLY, CDR2 FYNNEI. V lost 9 bases, J lost 5 bases, and 10 bases stayed unmatched. The CDR3 totals 15 residues. As handled by the study authors: It was from reference gene primer amplification that nucleated cell counts were estimated. The table came from immunoSEQ multiplex PCR; TCRdb's copy has only in-frame clones and leaves some out. The DNA gave D and trimming, while V, J and clone size come from that table. The sample consists of roughly 220,000 clones, 86% of them appearing once. This receptor was taken from a man aged 80 or over with acute or convalescent COVID-19. This chain links TRBV2 with TRBJ2-2; 9 positions match TRBD1. The source material was peripheral blood. For the CDR3, the DNA is TGTGCCAGTTCAATCCGGGACAGGGTAACCGGGGAGCTGTTTTTT. Its protein product is CASSIRDRVTGELFF.